This T cell receptor (beta chain) derives from a study of T-cell reconstitution after alpha-beta-depleted transplantation in children. General study findings and limits: Recipient T cells and thymic progenitors that survived gave rise to the high TCRbeta diversity observed at day 60 in some patients. A year post-transplant, T-cell counts and diversity derived mostly from newly produced T cells. The origin of alpha-beta T cells about two months after transplant was reportedly several hundred expanded graft clones.

Unique molecular identifiers tagged the TCRbeta library. Each CDR3 protein is one row after TCRdb ran MiXCR on the PCR reads. The sample includes hundreds of thousands of distinct CDR3 sequences, approximately 15% of them seen just once. This clonotype was seen a handful of times. Its antigen is as yet unknown. The CDR3 sequence is 15 residues long. V gave up 6 bases and J gave up 5 bases; unmatched junction bases: 9. The germline V gene has CDR1 SGHNT and CDR2 YENEEA. The V and J genes are TRBV11-3 and TRBJ2-7; 11 positions agree with TRBD1. This TCR was recovered from a male patient between 5 and 17 years old who had a stem cell transplant for acute lymphoblastic leukemia, so the T cells may come from the graft donor. This sample comprised PBMCs, mostly from graft donor cells, obtained 360 days after TCRalphabeta/CD19-depleted stem cell transplant. The CDR3 DNA reads TGTGCCAGCAGTTGGGGACAGGGGGAAGGCGACGAGCAGTACTTC. Residues: CASSWGQGEGDEQYF.